A single T cell receptor (beta chain) is shown here with its context. This clonotype appeared many times. There is no known antigen for this receptor. No base quality values were provided; no much bigger clone lies one nucleotide off. The sequencing machine was an Illumina NovaSeq 6000. Synthesis of TCR cDNA relied on 5'RACE template switching, a step that introduced a universal primer site along with unique molecular identifiers. Priming for cDNA synthesis came from both the TCR alpha and TCR beta constant segments. Libraries were amplified in two PCR steps, with sample barcodes and sequencing adapters added in the second step. Sequencing of libraries was performed on Illumina HiSeq 2500 (2x100 bp) or NovaSeq (2x150 bp). As for the original processing: MIGEC handled demultiplexing of reads and collapsing into UMI consensus sequences, while MiXCR performed V(D)J alignment. Vaccine-responding clonotypes were identified with edgeR using replicate PBMC samples, with FDR below 0.01 and a log2 fold change above 5 up to day 15 being required. Bulk clonotypes were assigned CD4 or CD8 identity according to which sequenced CD4 or CD8 repertoire held them at higher abundance. The raw public reads went through TCRdb reprocessing: fastp at Q25, MiXCR clone calling, in-frame beta chains kept. Entries are consolidated by CDR3 protein sequence, retaining the most common genes and DNA. These V and J calls are TCRdb output, not the study's own analysis. The sample profile shows roughly 350,000 distinct CDR3 sequences; approximately 4% of them were found once. In total, the top ten clones hold around 23% of the sample.

These data are taken from a study of T cells after yellow fever vaccination (dated by TCRdb to between 2018 and 2021). Context from the whole study: Libraries from fractions with low cell numbers were prepared with the SMART-Seq v4 Ultra Low Input RNA kit. To follow T-cell clones before and after both primary and booster YFV17D yellow fever vaccination, bulk TCR alpha and beta repertoires underwent longitudinal sequencing. Two healthy male donors made up the cohort, one aged 18 to 30 years and the other aged 30 to 40 years. Bulk PBMC replicates and cell subsets were isolated from blood drawn at multiple timepoints before and after both primary and secondary immunization. Points the paper makes about the study in general: After the booster, most clones that had expanded after primary vaccination were detected again (approximately 96% of CD4 and roughly nine tenths of CD8), suggesting broad maintenance of memory. A small share of clonotypes occurred in both CD4 and CD8 compartments, likely arising from convergent recombination. Because abundant contaminating clonotypes from the bulk population could be contained in FACS-sorted repertoires, computational filtering was required. Compared with the primary T-cell response, the secondary T-cell response was weaker but faster, peaking on day 5 rather than day 15. The study included only a couple of donors, which limits how far the findings can be generalized.

The CDR3 holds 15 amino acids from the cysteine to the phenylalanine. The only DNA kept is the CDR3, 45 bases in frame from the first base. V is clipped by 4 bases and J by 4 bases, and the sequence between their germline boundaries is 15 bases long. The germline V gene (reference sequence) provides CDR1 SGHNT and CDR2 YYREEE. Per the publication, the treatment or condition label means: live attenuated yellow fever vaccine strain. At each blood-draw timepoint, two biological replicates of bulk PBMCs were obtained. A standard Ficoll-Paque protocol was used to isolate PBMCs from peripheral blood. TriZol was used to extract RNA from bulk PBMCs, CD4 and CD8 fractions, and dextramer-positive and dextramer-negative fractions.

The sequenced sample was PBMCs, obtained 5 days after the yellow fever booster vaccination. The V gene is TRBV5-4 and the J gene is TRBJ2-1; the D gene is perhaps TRBD2, from 5 matching bases. This sequence originates from a man younger than 35 who received the YFV17D yellow fever vaccine. The sequenced DNA is TGTGCCAGCAGCGCCGACTTGGGAGATTACAATGAGCAGTTCTTC. This codes for CASSADLGDYNEQFF.